What follows are 23 T cell receptor beta chains derived from one specimen sequenced in a study of T cells in women clearing cervical HPV infection. Only in-frame clones appear in the TCRdb table, and some are missing; sequencing was by immunoSEQ multiplex PCR. This table lists about 24,000 clones. The specimen sequenced was blood buffy coat. These TCRs come from a woman aged 18 to 75 with a cervical HPV16 infection that either progressed to CIN3+ or cleared (not recorded which).

This chain's CDR3 is CASSISGSGNEQYF. The sequenced CDR3 bases are TGTGCCAGCTCAATAAGCGGTAGCGGGAACGAG. J is TRBJ2-7 and V is TRBV18; 8 bases align to TRBD2. The read comes to an end 3 residues before the CDR3 does, leaving the germline J gene to fill in the end. The germline V gene has CDR1 KGHSH and CDR2 LQKENI. The CDR3 is 14 amino acids. Losses at the gene ends were 5 bases for V and 5 bases for J; bases not matched to a gene: 8.

As concerns this clone: The CDR3 is cut off 3 residues early in the read; its end comes from the germline J gene. This chain links TRBV18 with TRBJ2-1; no definite D call. Looked up from germline, CDR1 is KGHSH and CDR2 is LQKENI. Trimming shortened V by 0 bases and J by 8 bases, and 11 bases separated the two germline ends. The CDR3 has 14 residues. The sequenced CDR3 bases are TGTGCCAGCTCACCACCGCCCGGTGGTTATGAG. It specifies CASSPPPGGYE. The whole CDR3 protein reads CASSPPPGGYEQFF.

Notes on this clone: The read falls 3 residues short of the CDR3 end, and the missing part is taken from the germline J gene. The chain uses TRBV30 and TRBJ2-7; 8 positions agree with TRBD2. The CDR3 is made up of 14 amino acids. Trimming removed 0 bases from V and 4 bases from J; junction bases left unmatched: 5. The V gene's germline CDR1 is GTSNPN and CDR2 SVGIG (reference sequence). CDR3 protein: CAWSVAPGGYEQYF. The covered CDR3 bases are TGTGCCTGGAGTGTCGCCCCGGGGGGGTACGAG.

Regarding this clone: The read ends 3 residues shy of where the CDR3 ends; the end is completed using the germline J gene. The chain joins TRBV2 to TRBJ2-7; D unresolved. Per the germline V gene, CDR1 is SNHLY and CDR2 is FYNNEI. The CDR3 has 15 amino acids. The V and J ends lost 3 bases and 0 bases respectively, with 12 bases between them. CDR3: CASSDRLQPSYEQYF. The CDR3 DNA, read in part, is TGTGCCAGCAGTGACCGACTCCAACCCTCCTACGAG.

Details on this clone: The read ends 3 residues early relative to the CDR3; the germline J gene fills the gap. V is TRBV20-1 and J is TRBJ2-5; tentative D call: TRBD1 (5 bases). The CDR3 consists of 15 residues. CDR1 DFQATT and CDR2 SNEGSKA come from the germline V gene (reference sequence). V was trimmed by 3 bases and J by 0 bases, leaving 14 bases between them. Here the CDR3 reads CSASPRQTYQETQYF. Partial CDR3 DNA: TGCAGTGCTAGCCCGAGACAGACGTACCAAGAGACC.

About this clone: The DNA ends 3 residues before the CDR3 does, and the rest of the CDR3 is filled in from the germline J gene. The genes are TRBV7-2 and TRBJ2-7; D may be TRBD2 (6 bases). The V gene's germline CDR1 is SGHTA and CDR2 FQGNSA. The CDR3 loop spans 15 amino acids. V was shortened by 3 bases and J by 4 bases, with 16 bases between the two germline ends. The CDR3 loop is CASSFVRGGPYEQYF. CDR3 bases read: TGTGCCAGCAGCTTCGTGCGGGGCGGCCCTTACGAG.

In regard to this clone: The CDR3 end falls 3 residues outside the read, so it is completed with the germline J gene. This sequence joins TRBV4-2 and TRBJ1-4, with D possibly being TRBD1 (5 bases). Germline V CDR1 and CDR2: LGHNA, YNFKEQ. V lost 1 base to trimming and J lost 6 bases, with 6 bases between them. CDR3 length: 13 residues. The CDR3 is CASSQGGDEKLFF. The DNA read from the CDR3 is TGTGCCAGCAGCCAAGGGGGGGATGAAAAA.

On this clone: Coverage ceases 3 residues before the CDR3 finishes, and the germline J gene fills in the end. The V and J genes are TRBV30 and TRBJ2-1, with TRBD2 identical over 10 bases. The length of the CDR3 is 12 residues. The V gene end was trimmed by 4 bases and the J gene end by 8 bases; junction bases not matched to a gene: 2. Looked up from germline, CDR1 is GTSNPN and CDR2 is SVGIG (reference sequence). The sequenced part of the CDR3 DNA is TGTGCCTGGACTAGCGGGAGTCATGAG. This gives the protein CAWTSGSHE. The full CDR3 is CAWTSGSHEQFF.

Concerning this clone: Coverage ceases 3 residues before the CDR3 finishes, and the germline J gene fills in the end. The chain has TRBV5-1 and TRBJ1-2, with D perhaps matching TRBD1 (5 bases). V was shortened by 5 bases and J by 0 bases, with 11 bases between the two germline ends. The CDR3 covers 14 residues. Germline V CDR1 and CDR2: SGHRS, YFSETQ. The CDR3: CASRGRTTNYGYTF. CDR3 DNA (partial): TGCGCCAGCAGGGGGCGTACGACTAACTATGGC.

With respect to this clone: With the read ending 3 residues before the CDR3 end, the germline J gene is used to fill in that end. The chain joins TRBV18 to TRBJ2-1, with D hard to call. The CDR3 loop spans 16 amino acids. V lost 0 bases and J lost 0, with 9 bases in between. Germline V lookup: CDR1 KGHSH, CDR2 LQKENI. The CDR3: CASSPPQSRSYNEQFF. The CDR3 DNA, read in part, is TGTGCCAGCTCACCACCGCAGTCCCGCTCCTACAATGAG.

Worth noting for this clone: The read finishes 3 residues shy of the CDR3 end, and the germline J gene is used to complete it. The rearrangement links TRBV5-6 to TRBJ2-3; 8 positions agree with TRBD1. The CDR3 extends over 15 amino acids. Germline loops: CDR1 SGHDT, CDR2 YYEEEE. The CDR3 bases that were read are TGTGCCAGCAGCTTGGGGACAGGGCGCAATCAGCCG. This gives the protein CASSLGTGRNQP. The whole CDR3 sequence reads CASSLGTGRNQPQYF.

About this clone: With the read ending 3 residues before the CDR3 end, the germline J gene is used to fill in that end. The chain carries TRBV5-5 and TRBJ2-3; D is uncertain. The CDR3 is 12 residues long. V was shortened by 1 base and J by 3 bases, with 3 bases between the two germline ends. The germline V gene encodes CDR1 SGHKS and CDR2 YYEKEE (reference sequence). This CDR3 reads CASSLSTDTQYF. The DNA read from the CDR3 is TGTGCCAGCAGCTTGTCAACAGATACG.

A note on this clone: The sequenced fragment ends 3 residues before the CDR3 boundary, so the rest is inferred from the germline J gene. This chain uses TRBV11-1 with TRBJ2-5; D remains unclear. Germline-derived CDR1 and CDR2 are SGHAT and FQDESV (reference sequence). The CDR3 is 14 amino acids. With 1 base removed from V and 5 bases from J, the gap between germline ends came to 11 bases. The part of the CDR3 DNA that was read is TGTGCCAGCAGCTTAGAAGCCTCTAGGGAGACC. This encodes CASSLEASRET. The CDR3 as a whole reads CASSLEASRETQYF. The complete variable domain, with remaining parts taken from reference TRBV11-1 and TRBJ2-5, reads EAEVAQSPRYKITEKSQAVAFWCDPISGHATLYWYRQILGQGPELLVQFQDESVVDDSQLPKDRFSAERLKGVDSTLKIQPAELGDSAMYLCASSLEASRETQYFGPGTRLLVL.

Regarding this clone: Read sequence stops 3 residues before the CDR3 end, and the germline J gene provides the missing end. The genes are TRBV19 and TRBJ2-6; 7 positions match TRBD1. V lost 1 base to trimming and J lost 2 bases; unmatched junction nucleotides: 8. The length of the CDR3 is 18 residues. The germline CDR1 and CDR2 sequences are LNHDA and SQIVND (reference sequence). The chain's CDR3 is CASSIGWTGPTGANVLTF. The covered CDR3 bases are TGTGCCAGTAGTATAGGGTGGACAGGCCCCACTGGGGCCAACGTC.

On this clone itself: The read finishes 3 residues shy of the CDR3 end, and the germline J gene is used to complete it. V is TRBV2 and J is TRBJ2-4; no firm D call. This CDR3 region has 12 residues. The germline V gene has CDR1 SNHLY and CDR2 FYNNEI. Trimming pared 7 bases from V and 7 bases from J, leaving 11 bases between. CDR3 in amino acids: CASTVLPNIQYF. The covered CDR3 bases are TGTGCCAGCACGGTTCTACCGAACATT.

A remark on this clone: The CDR3 end lies 3 residues beyond the end of the read and is filled in from the germline J gene. The chain combines TRBV18 with TRBJ1-1; no firm D call. The CDR3 extends over 13 amino acids. Germline V gene data show CDR1 as KGHSH and CDR2 as LQKENI. The sequenced CDR3 bases are TGTGCCAGCTCACGCGGGTATGATCAGCCC. It translates to CASSRGYDQP. The whole CDR3 reads CASSRGYDQPAFF.

To note about this clone: The missing CDR3 end, 3 residues past where the read stops, is filled in from the germline J gene. The J gene is TRBJ2-2, the V gene TRBV18; 7 nucleotides match TRBD2. With V trimmed by 6 bases and J by 3 bases, 7 bases remained unmatched. The CDR3 is 15 residues long. CDR1 is KGHSH and CDR2 is LQKENI in the germline V gene. The CDR3: CASSGGTTYTGELFF. The sequenced part of the CDR3 DNA is TGTGCCAGCTCGGGAGGGACTACCTACACCGGGGAG.

A word on this clone: The read stops 3 residues short of the end of the CDR3; the missing end is completed from the germline J gene. The V call is TRBV11-2, the J call TRBJ1-2, with TRBD1 matching 8 bases. CDR1 and CDR2 from the germline V gene are SGHAT and FQNNGV. The CDR3 consists of 14 residues. Partial CDR3 DNA: TGTGCCAGCAGCTTCCGATCAGGGGGCAGGAGC. It encodes CASSFRSGGRS. The entire CDR3 protein reads CASSFRSGGRSYTF.

Of note for this clone: Sequencing ends 3 residues short of the CDR3 end; the germline J gene provides the rest. The chain employs TRBV6-1 and TRBJ1-1; no firm D call. V was cut by 4 bases and J by 0 bases, with 9 bases left in between. Germline assignment: CDR1 MNHNS and CDR2 SASEGT. The CDR3 contains 14 residues. Incomplete CDR3 DNA: TGTGCCAGCAGTGTGCAGAGGCTGAACACTGAA. Translating gives CASSVQRLNTE. The whole CDR3 protein reads CASSVQRLNTEAFF.

Turning to this clone: The observed sequence ends 3 residues before the CDR3 terminus, with the missing tail filled in from the germline J gene. This rearrangement joins TRBV7-8 to TRBJ2-3; weak D call: TRBD1 (6 bases). CDR3 length equals 14 residues. The germline V gene encodes CDR1 SGHVS and CDR2 FQNEAQ. CDR3 DNA, as far as it was read: TGTGCCAGCAGCCTTGGGGGCCACCAAGAGACG. It is translated as CASSLGGHQET. The whole CDR3 sequence reads CASSLGGHQETQYF.

Comment on this clone: The CDR3 end lies 3 residues beyond the end of the read and is filled in from the germline J gene. The chain is built from TRBV20-1 and TRBJ2-2; 7 bases match TRBD2. The CDR3 has 18 residues. Germline CDR1 DFQATT, CDR2 SNEGSKA (reference sequence). Trimming took 1 base from V and 3 from J; bases not matched to a gene: 14. The DNA read from the CDR3 is TGCAGTGCTAGAGGTTCGGCTAGCGGAGCTATTTACACCGGGGAG. Translation: CSARGSASGAIYTGE. The whole CDR3 protein is CSARGSASGAIYTGELFF.

As for this clone: The read finishes 3 residues shy of the CDR3 end, and the germline J gene is used to complete it. The rearrangement uses TRBV29-1 and TRBJ1-2; a weak D match, TRBD1 (5 bases). The V gene lost 7 bases and the J gene lost 2 bases, with 8 bases spanning the gap. CDR3 length: 11 amino acids. Germline lookup yields CDR1 SQVTM and CDR2 ANQGSEA. CDR3 amino acids: CSARENYGYTF. The CDR3 DNA, read in part, is TGCAGCGCCAGGGAAAACTATGGC.

The CDR3 spells CASNRQSGSLDTQYF. CDR3 DNA (partial): TGTGCCAGTAATCGTCAGAGCGGGAGTCTTGATACG. V is TRBV19 and J is TRBJ2-3; 8 bases map to TRBD2. The CDR3 end falls 3 residues outside the read, so it is completed with the germline J gene. Germline CDR1 LNHDA, CDR2 SQIVND (reference sequence). J was trimmed by 6 bases and V by 7 bases; bases with no gene match: 12. The length of the CDR3 is 15 residues.